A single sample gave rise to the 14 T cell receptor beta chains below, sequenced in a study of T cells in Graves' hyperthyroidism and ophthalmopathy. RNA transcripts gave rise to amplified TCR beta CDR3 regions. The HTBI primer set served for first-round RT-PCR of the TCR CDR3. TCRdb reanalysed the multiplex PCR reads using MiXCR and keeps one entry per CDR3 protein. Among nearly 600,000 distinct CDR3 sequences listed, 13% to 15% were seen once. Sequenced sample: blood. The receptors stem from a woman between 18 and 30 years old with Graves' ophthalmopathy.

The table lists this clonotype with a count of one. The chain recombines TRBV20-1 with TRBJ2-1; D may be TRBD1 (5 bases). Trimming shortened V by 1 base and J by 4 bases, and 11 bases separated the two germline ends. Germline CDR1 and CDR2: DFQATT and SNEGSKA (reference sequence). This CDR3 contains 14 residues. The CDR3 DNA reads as TGCAGTGCTAGAGGATCACAGGCATACAATGAGCAGTTCTTC. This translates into CSARGSQAYNEQFF.

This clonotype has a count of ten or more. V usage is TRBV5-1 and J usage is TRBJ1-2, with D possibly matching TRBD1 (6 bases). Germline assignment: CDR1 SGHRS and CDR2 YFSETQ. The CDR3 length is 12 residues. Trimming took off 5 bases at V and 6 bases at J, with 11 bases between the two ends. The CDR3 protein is CASSPDRNGYTF. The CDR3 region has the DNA TGCGCCAGCAGTCCCGACAGGAATGGCTACACCTTC.

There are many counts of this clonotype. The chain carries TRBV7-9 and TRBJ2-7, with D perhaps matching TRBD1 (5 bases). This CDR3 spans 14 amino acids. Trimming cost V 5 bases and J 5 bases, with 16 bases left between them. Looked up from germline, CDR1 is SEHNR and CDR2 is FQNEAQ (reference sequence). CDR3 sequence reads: CASSPDKPRDEQYF. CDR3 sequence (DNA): TGTGCCAGCAGCCCGGACAAACCTCGGGACGAGCAGTACTTC.

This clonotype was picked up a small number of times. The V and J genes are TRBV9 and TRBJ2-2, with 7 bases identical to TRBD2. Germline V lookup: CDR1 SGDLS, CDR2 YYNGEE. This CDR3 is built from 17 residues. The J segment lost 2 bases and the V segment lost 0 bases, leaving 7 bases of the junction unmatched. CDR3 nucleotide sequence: TGTGCCAGCAGCGTAGGGCCCAGCGGGGCCAACACCGGGGAGCTGTTTTTT. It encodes CASSVGPSGANTGELFF. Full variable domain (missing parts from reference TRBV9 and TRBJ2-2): DSGVTQTPKHLITATGQRVTLRCSPRSGDLSVYWYQQSLDQGLQFLIQYYNGEERAKGNILERFSAQQFPDLHSELNLSSLELGDSALYFCASSVGPSGANTGELFFGEGSRLTVL.

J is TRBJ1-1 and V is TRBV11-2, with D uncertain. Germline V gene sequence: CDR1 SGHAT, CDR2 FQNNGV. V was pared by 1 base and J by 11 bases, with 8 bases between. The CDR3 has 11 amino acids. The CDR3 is CASSLGTGAFF. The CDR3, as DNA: TGTGCCAGCAGCTTAGGGACCGGGGCTTTCTTT.

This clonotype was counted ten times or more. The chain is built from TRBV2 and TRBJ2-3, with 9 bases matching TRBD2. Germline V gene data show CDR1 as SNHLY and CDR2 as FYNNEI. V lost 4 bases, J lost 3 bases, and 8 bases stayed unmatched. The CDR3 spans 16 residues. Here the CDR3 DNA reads TGTGCCAGCAGTGCGCCGGGCGGGAGGGGAACAGATACGCAGTATTTT. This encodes CASSAPGGRGTDTQYF.

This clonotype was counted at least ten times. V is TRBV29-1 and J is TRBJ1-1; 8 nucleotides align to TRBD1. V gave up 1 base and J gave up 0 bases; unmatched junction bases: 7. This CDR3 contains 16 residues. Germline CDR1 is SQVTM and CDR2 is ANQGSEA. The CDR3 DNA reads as TGCAGCGTTGAAGGAGGTCAGGGGGCTTTGAACACTGAAGCTTTCTTT. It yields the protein CSVEGGQGALNTEAFF. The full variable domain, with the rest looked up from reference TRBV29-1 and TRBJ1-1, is SAVISQKPSRDICQRGTSLTIQCQVDSQVTMMFWYRQQPGQSLTLIATANQGSEATYESGFVIDKFPISRPNLTFSTLTVSNMSPEDSSIYLCSVEGGQGALNTEAFFGQGTRLTVV.

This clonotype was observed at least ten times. The CDR3: CASSAQGSNQPQHF. Written as DNA, the CDR3 is TGTGCCAGCAGCGCCCAGGGAAGCAATCAGCCCCAGCATTTT. V usage is TRBV7-2 and J usage is TRBJ1-5; D might be TRBD1 (5 bases). The CDR3 totals 14 residues. V was pared by 5 bases and J by 1 base, with 9 bases between. The germline gives CDR1 SGHTA, CDR2 FQGNSA. The full variable domain, in which reference TRBV7-2 and TRBJ1-5 provide the parts outside the CDR3, is GAGVSQSPSNKVTEKGKDVELRCDPISGHTALYWYRQSLGQGLEFLIYFQGNSAPDKSGLPSDRFSAERTGGSVSTLTIQRTQQEDSAVYLCASSAQGSNQPQHFGDGTRLSIL.

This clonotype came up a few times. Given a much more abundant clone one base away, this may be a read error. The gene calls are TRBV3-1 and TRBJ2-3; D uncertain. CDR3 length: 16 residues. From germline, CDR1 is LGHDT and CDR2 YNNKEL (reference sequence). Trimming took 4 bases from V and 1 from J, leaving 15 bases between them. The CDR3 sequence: CASSRALTKGTDTQYF. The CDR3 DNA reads TGTGCCAGCAGCCGTGCCCTAACAAAAGGCACAGATACGCAGTATTTT.

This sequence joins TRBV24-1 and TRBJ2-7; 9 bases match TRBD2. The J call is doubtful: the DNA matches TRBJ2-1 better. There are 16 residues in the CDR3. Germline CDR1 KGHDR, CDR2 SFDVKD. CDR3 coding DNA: TGTGCCACCAGTGATTTGCTAGCTAGCGGGACACGCGAGCAGTTCTTC. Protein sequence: CATSDLLASGTREQFF.

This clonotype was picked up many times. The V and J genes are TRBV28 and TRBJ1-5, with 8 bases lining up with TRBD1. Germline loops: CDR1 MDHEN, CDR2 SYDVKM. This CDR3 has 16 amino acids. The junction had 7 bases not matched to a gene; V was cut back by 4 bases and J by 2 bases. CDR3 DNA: TGTGCCAGCAGTTCATCAGGGACAGGCCGCAATCAGCCCCAGCATTTT. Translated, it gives CASSSSGTGRNQPQHF.

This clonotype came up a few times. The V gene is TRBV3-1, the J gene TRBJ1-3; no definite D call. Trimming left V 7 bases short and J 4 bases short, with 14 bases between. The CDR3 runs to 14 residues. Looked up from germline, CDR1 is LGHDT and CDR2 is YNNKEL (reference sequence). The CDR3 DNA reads TGTGCCAGCACCCCAAGTTTTCTCGGAAACACCATATATTTT. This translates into CASTPSFLGNTIYF.

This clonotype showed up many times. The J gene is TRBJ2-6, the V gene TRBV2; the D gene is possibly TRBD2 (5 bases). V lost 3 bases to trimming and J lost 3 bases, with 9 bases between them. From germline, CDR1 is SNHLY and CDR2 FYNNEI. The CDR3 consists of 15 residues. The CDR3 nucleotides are TGTGCCAGCAGTGACGAGGGTTTTGGGGCCAACGTCCTGACTTTC. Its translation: CASSDEGFGANVLTF. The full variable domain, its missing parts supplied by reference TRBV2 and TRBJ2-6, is EPEVTQTPSHQVTQMGQEVILRCVPISNHLYFYWYRQILGQKVEFLVSFYNNEISEKSEIFDDQFSVERPDGSNFTLKIRSTKLEDSAMYFCASSDEGFGANVLTFGAGSRLTVL.

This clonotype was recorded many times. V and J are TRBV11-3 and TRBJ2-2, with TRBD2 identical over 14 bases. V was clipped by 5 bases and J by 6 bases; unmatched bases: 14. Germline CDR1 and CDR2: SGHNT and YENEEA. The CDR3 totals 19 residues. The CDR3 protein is CASSPYFRTSGRRAGELFF. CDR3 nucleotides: TGTGCCAGCAGCCCTTACTTCCGGACTAGCGGGAGGAGGGCCGGGGAGCTGTTTTTT.